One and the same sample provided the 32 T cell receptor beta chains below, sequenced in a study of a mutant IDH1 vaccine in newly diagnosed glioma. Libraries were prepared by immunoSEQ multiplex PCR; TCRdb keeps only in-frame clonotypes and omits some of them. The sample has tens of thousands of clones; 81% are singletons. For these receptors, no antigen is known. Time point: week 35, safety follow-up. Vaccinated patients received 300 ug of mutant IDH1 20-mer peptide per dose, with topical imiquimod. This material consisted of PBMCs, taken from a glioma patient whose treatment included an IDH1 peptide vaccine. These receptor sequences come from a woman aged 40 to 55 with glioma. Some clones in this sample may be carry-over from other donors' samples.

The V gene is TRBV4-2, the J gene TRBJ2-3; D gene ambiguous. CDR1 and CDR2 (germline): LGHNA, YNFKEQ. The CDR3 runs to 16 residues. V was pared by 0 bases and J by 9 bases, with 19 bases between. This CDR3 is CASSQDSRGIQGTQYF. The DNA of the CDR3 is TGTGCCAGCAGCCAAGATAGCCGAGGCATTCAAGGGACGCAGTATTTT.

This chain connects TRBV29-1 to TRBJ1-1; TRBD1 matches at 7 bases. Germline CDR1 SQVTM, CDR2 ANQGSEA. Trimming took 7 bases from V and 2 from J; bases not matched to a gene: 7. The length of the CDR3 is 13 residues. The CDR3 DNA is TGCAGCGCTCGGGGACAGACCAACACTGAAGCTTTCTTT. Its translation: CSARGQTNTEAFF.

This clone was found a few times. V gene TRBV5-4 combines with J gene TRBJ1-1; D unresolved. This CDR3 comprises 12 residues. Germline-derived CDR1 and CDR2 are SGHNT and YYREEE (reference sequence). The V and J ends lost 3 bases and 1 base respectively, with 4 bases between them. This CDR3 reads CASSYPNTEAFF. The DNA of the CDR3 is TGTGCCAGCAGCTACCCGAACACTGAAGCTTTCTTT.

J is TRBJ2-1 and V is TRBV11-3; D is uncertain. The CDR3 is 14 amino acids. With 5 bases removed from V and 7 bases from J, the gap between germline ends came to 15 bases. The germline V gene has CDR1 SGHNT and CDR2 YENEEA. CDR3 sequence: CASSADSVENEQFF. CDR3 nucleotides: TGTGCCAGCAGCGCTGACTCTGTAGAGAATGAGCAGTTCTTC.

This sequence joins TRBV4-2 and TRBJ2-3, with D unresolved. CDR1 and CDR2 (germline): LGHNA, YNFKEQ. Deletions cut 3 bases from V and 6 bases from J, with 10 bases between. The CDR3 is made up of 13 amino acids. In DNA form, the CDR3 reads TGTGCCAGCAGCCAGCTACCCGTGGATACGCAGTATTTT. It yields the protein CASSQLPVDTQYF.

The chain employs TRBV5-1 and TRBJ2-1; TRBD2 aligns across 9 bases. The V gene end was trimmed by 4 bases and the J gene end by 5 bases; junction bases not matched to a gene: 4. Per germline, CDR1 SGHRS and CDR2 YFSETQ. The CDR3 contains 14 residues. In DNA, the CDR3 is TGCGCCAGCAGCCCCGGGACTAGCCACAATGAGCAGTTCTTC. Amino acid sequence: CASSPGTSHNEQFF.

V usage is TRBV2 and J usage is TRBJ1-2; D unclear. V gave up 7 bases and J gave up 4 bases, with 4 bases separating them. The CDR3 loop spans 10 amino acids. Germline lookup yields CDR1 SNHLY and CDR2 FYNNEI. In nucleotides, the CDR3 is TGTGCCAGCAAGGGCTATGGCTACACCTTC. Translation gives CASKGYGYTF.

This chain's CDR3 is CSARLGQNIQYF. CDR3 coding DNA: TGCAGCGCAAGACTAGGTCAAAACATTCAGTACTTC. The J gene is TRBJ2-4, the V gene TRBV29-1; a weak D match, TRBD2 (6 bases). The germline V gene encodes CDR1 SQVTM and CDR2 ANQGSEA. Trimming shortened V by 7 bases and J by 5 bases, and 12 bases separated the two germline ends. This CDR3 has 12 residues.

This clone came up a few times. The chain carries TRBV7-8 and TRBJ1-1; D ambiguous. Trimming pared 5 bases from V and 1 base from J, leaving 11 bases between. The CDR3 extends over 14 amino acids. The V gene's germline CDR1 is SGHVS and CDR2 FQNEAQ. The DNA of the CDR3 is TGTGCCAGCAGCCCCCCGCTTGGGAACACTGAAGCTTTCTTT. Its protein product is CASSPPLGNTEAFF.

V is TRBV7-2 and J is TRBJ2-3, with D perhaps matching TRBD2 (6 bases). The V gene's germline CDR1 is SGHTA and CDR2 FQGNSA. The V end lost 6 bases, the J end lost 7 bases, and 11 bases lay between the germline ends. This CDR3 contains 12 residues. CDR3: CASSTGGNTQYF. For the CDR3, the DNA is TGTGCCAGCAGTACCGGGGGAAATACGCAGTATTTT.

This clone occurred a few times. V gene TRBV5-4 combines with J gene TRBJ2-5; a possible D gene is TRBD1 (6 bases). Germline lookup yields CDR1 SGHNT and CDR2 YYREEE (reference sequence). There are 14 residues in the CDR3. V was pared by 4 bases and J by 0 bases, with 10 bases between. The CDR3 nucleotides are TGTGCCAGCAGCCCCTGGACAGACCAAGAGACCCAGTACTTC. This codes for CASSPWTDQETQYF. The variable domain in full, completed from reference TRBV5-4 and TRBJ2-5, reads ETGVTQSPTHLIKTRGQQVTLRCSSQSGHNTVSWYQQALGQGPQFIFQYYREEENGRGNFPPRFSGLQFPNYSSELNVNALELDDSALYLCASSPWTDQETQYFGPGTRLLVL.

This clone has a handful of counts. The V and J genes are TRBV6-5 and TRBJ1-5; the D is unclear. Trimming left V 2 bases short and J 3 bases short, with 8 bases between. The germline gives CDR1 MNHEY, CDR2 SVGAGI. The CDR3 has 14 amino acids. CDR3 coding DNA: TGTGCCAGCAGTTACAGAGGGATCAATCAGCCCCAGCATTTT. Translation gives CASSYRGINQPQHF.

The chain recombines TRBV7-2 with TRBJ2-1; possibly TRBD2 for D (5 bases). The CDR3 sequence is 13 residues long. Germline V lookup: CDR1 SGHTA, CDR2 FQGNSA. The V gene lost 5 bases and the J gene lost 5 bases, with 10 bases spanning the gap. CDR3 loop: CASSRSGNNEQFF. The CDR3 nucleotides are TGTGCCAGCAGCCGATCGGGGAACAATGAGCAGTTCTTC.

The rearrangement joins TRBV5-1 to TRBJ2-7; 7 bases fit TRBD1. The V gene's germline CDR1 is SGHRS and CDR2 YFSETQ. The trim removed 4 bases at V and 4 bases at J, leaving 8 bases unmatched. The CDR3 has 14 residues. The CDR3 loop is CASSRDRVGYEQYF. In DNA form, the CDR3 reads TGCGCCAGCAGCCGCGACAGGGTTGGGTACGAGCAGTACTTC.

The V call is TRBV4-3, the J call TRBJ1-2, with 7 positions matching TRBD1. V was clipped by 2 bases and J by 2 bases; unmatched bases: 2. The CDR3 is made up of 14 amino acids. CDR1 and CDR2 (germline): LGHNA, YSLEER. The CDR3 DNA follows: TGCGCCAGCAGCCAAAAGACAGGGAACTATGGCTACACCTTC. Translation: CASSQKTGNYGYTF.

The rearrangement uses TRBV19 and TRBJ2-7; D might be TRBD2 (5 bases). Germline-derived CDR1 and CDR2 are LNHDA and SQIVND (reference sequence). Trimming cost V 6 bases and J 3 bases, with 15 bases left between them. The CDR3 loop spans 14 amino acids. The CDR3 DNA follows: TGTGCCAGTAGAAAGGACTCACAGAACTACGAGCAGTACTTC. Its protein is CASRKDSQNYEQYF.

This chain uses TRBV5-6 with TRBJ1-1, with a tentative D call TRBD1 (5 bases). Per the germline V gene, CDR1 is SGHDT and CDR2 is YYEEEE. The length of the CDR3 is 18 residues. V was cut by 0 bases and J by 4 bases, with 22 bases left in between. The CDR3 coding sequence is TGTGCCAGCAGCTTGGTACGCCCGGGACTCTGGAGAACCACTGAAGCTTTCTTT. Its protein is CASSLVRPGLWRTTEAFF. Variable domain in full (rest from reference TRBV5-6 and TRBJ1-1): DAGVTQSPTHLIKTRGQQVTLRCSPKSGHDTVSWYQQALGQGPQFIFQYYEEEERQRGNFPDRFSGHQFPNYSSELNVNALLLGDSALYLCASSLVRPGLWRTTEAFFGQGTRLTVV.

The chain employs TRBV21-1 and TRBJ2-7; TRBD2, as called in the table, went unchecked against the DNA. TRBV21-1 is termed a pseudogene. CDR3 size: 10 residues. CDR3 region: CASSKGEEYF. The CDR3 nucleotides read TGTGCCAGCAGCAAAGGTGAGGAGTACTTC.

The CDR3, as DNA: TGTGCCAGCAGCTTAAGGACGAACTCTGGAAACACCATATATTTT. The encoded protein is CASSLRTNSGNTIYF. The rearrangement uses TRBV7-9 and TRBJ1-3; D is ambiguous. The CDR3 is 15 amino acids. The germline V gene encodes CDR1 SEHNR and CDR2 FQNEAQ (reference sequence). Between the trimmed V and J ends, which lost 2 bases and 0 bases, there was a span of 8 bases.

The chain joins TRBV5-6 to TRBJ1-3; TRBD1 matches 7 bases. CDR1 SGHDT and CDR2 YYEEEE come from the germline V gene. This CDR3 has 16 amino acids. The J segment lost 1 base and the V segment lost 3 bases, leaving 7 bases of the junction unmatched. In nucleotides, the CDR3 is TGTGCCAGCAGCTCGGGACAGCCCGGATCTGGAAACACCATATATTTT. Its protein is CASSSGQPGSGNTIYF.

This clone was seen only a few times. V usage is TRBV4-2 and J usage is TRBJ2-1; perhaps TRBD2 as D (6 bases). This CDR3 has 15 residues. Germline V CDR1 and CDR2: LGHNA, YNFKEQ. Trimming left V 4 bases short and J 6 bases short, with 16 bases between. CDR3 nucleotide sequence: TGTGCCAGCAGCCTGAGCCGGGGGACCCTCAATGAGCAGTTCTTC. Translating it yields CASSLSRGTLNEQFF.

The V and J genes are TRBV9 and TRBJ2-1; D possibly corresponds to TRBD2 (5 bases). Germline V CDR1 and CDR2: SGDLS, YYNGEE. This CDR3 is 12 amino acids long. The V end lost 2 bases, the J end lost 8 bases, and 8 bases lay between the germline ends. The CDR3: CASSVEGYEQFF. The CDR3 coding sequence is TGTGCCAGCAGCGTTGAGGGTTATGAGCAGTTCTTC.

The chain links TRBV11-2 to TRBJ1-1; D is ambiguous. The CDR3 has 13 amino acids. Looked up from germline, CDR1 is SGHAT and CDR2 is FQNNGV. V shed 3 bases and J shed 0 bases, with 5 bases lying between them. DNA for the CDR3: TGTGCCAGCAGCTTCGACTTGAACACTGAAGCTTTCTTT. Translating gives CASSFDLNTEAFF. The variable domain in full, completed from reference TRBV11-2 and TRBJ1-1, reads EAGVAQSPRYKIIEKRQSVAFWCNPISGHATLYWYQQILGQGPKLLIQFQNNGVVDDSQLPKDRFSAERLKGVDSTLKIQPAKLEDSAVYLCASSFDLNTEAFFGQGTRLTVV.

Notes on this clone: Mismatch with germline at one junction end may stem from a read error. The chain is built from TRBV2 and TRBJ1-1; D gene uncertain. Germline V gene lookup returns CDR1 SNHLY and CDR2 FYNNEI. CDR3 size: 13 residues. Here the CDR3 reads CASSADGNTEAFF. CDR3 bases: TGCGCCAGCAGTGCGGACGGGAACACTGAAGCTTTCTTT.

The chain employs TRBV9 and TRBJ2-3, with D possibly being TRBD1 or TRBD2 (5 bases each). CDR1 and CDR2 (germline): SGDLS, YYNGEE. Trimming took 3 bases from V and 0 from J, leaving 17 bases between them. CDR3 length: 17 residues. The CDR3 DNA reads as TGTGCCAGCAGCGGACAGATACACAGGACTAGCACAGATACGCAGTATTTT. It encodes CASSGQIHRTSTDTQYF.

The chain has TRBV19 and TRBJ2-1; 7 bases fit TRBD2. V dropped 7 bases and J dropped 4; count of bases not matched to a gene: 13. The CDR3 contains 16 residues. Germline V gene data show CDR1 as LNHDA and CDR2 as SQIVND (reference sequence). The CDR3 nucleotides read TGTGCCAGTACCCCGTTCGGCAGCGGGGCTTACAATGAGCAGTTCTTC. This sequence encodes CASTPFGSGAYNEQFF.

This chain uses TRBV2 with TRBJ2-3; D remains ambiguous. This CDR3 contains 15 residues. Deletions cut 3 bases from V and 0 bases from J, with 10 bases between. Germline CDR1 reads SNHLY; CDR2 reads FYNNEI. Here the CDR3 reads CASSDAVTSTDTQYF. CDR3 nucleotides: TGTGCCAGCAGTGACGCGGTAACTAGCACAGATACGCAGTATTTT.

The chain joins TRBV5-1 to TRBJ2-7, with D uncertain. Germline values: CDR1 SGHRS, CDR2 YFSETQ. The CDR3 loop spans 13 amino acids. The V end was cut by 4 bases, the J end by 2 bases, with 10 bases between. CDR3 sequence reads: CASSITPTYEQYF. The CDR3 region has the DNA TGCGCCAGCAGCATAACTCCAACCTACGAGCAGTACTTC.

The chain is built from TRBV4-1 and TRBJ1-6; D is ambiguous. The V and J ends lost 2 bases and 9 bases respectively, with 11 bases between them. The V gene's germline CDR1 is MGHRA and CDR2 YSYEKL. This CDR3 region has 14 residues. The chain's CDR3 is CASSQFFVLSPLHF. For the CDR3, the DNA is TGCGCCAGCAGCCAATTCTTTGTTCTTTCACCCCTCCACTTT.

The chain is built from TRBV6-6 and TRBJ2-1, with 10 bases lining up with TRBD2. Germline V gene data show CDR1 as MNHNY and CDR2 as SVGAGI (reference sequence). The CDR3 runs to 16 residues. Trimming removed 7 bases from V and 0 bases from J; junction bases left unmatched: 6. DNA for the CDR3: TGTGCCAGCAAGGCCTCTAGCGGGAGCTCCTACAATGAGCAGTTCTTC. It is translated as CASKASSGSSYNEQFF.

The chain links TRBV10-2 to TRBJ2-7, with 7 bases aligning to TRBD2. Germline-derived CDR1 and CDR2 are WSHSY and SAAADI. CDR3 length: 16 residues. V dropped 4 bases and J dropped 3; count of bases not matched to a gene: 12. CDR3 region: CASSVGGGGSIYEQYF. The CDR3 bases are TGCGCCAGCAGTGTGGGTGGAGGCGGGAGTATCTACGAGCAGTACTTC.

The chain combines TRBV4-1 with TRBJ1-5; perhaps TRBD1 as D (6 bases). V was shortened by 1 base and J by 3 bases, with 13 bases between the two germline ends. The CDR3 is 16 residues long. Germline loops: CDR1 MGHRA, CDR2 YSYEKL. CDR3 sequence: CASSQVWGAINQPQHF. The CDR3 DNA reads TGCGCCAGCAGCCAAGTTTGGGGGGCCATCAATCAGCCCCAGCATTTT.